These 32 T cell receptor beta chains were sequenced from one sample in a study of blood T cell repertoires in COVID-19 (dated by TCRdb to 2020 to 2022). Library preparation used the immunoSEQ multiplex PCR assay. Drawn from immuneACCESS, this table holds only the in-frame rearrangements with V and J called that TCRdb kept. Clones are partly lost; checked studies trace under half to an unresolved V gene and leave the rest unexplained. This sample lists tens of thousands of clones; more than 80% were detected once. More than 15% of the sample goes to the ten largest clones. Material for sequencing was peripheral blood. These receptors were obtained from an older woman with COVID-19, enrolled during active disease.

As DNA, the CDR3 is TGTGCCAGCAGCCAAGTTGAAGGGAGGACTGAAGCTTTCTTT. It specifies CASSQVEGRTEAFF. This sequence joins TRBV3-1 (or the pseudogene TRBV3-2) and TRBJ1-1; D is unresolved. Germline CDR1 is LGHDT and CDR2 is YNNKEL (reference sequence). The CDR3 runs to 14 residues. V lost 1 base to trimming and J lost 5 bases, with 11 bases between them.

The chain employs TRBV10-3 and TRBJ1-5, with D tentatively TRBD1 (6 bases). Germline V lookup: CDR1 ENHRY, CDR2 SYGVKD. The CDR3 covers 13 residues. The V end was cut by 4 bases, the J end by 3 bases, with 7 bases between. CDR3 sequence: CAISGTDNQPQHF. The CDR3 coding sequence is TGTGCCATCAGTGGGACAGACAATCAGCCCCAGCATTTT.

CDR3 sequence: CASSLPGTGTRERYEQYF. The CDR3 coding sequence is TGTGCCAGCAGCCTTCCCGGGACAGGAACTAGGGAGCGCTACGAGCAGTACTTC. The chain uses TRBV5-6 and TRBJ2-7; 8 bases map to TRBD1. The germline gives CDR1 SGHDT, CDR2 YYEEEE. CDR3 length equals 18 residues. V was clipped by 4 bases and J by 3 bases; unmatched bases: 18.

V gene TRBV3-1 (or the pseudogene TRBV3-2) combines with J gene TRBJ2-7, with TRBD2 identical over 11 bases. V trimming: 4 bases; J trimming: 5 bases; junction bases outside the gene matches: 13. CDR3 length: 17 residues. Germline V gene lookup returns CDR1 LGHDT and CDR2 YNNKEL (reference sequence). In DNA, the CDR3 is TGTGCCAGCAGCCGTCGCGACCCTAGCGGGAGGATCAACGAGCAGTACTTC. Protein sequence: CASSRRDPSGRINEQYF.

The J gene is TRBJ2-5, the V gene TRBV7-2; 10 bases align to TRBD2. The CDR3 contains 18 residues. Germline assignment: CDR1 SGHTA and CDR2 FQGNSA. Trimming removed 0 bases from V and 4 bases from J; junction bases left unmatched: 11. The CDR3 loop reads CASSLAGTSASKLETQYF. DNA for the CDR3: TGTGCCAGCAGCTTAGCTGGGACTAGCGCCAGTAAACTAGAGACCCAGTACTTC.

V is TRBV16 and J is TRBJ2-1, with D maybe TRBD2 (6 bases). The CDR3 is made up of 19 amino acids. Trimming removed 2 bases from V and 0 bases from J, with 20 bases in between. The germline V gene encodes CDR1 KGHSY and CDR2 FQNENV. CDR3 in amino acids: CASSQRAGTNPSSYNEQFF. The CDR3 DNA sequence: TGTGCCAGCAGCCAAAGGGCGGGGACCAATCCGAGCTCCTACAATGAGCAGTTCTTC.

The count of this clone is one. V usage is TRBV18 and J usage is TRBJ1-5, with D unclear. This CDR3 is built from 15 residues. The ends were cut back, 6 bases at V and 4 bases at J, with 16 bases in the middle. Germline V gene sequence: CDR1 KGHSH, CDR2 LQKENI. In DNA form, the CDR3 reads TGTGCCAGCTCCCTAGACCTGTCGCGAAATCAGCCCCAGCATTTT. This gives the protein CASSLDLSRNQPQHF. Based on the CDR3 plus reference TRBV18 and TRBJ1-5, the full variable domain is NAGVMQNPRHLVRRRGQEARLRCSPMKGHSHVYWYRQLPEEGLKFMVYLQKENIIDESGMPKERFSAEFPKEGPSILRIQQVVRGDSAAYFCASSLDLSRNQPQHFGDGTRLSIL.

The V gene is TRBV7-9, the J gene TRBJ2-3; TRBD2 matches 15 bases. CDR3 length: 15 amino acids. After removal of 3 bases from V and 5 bases from J, the junction contained 0 bases not matched to a gene. The germline CDR1 and CDR2 sequences are SEHNR and FQNEAQ (reference sequence). CDR3 DNA: TGTGCCAGCAGCTTGGGACTAGCGGGAGGAGATACGCAGTATTTT. Residues: CASSLGLAGGDTQYF.

The chain has TRBV30 and TRBJ1-1, with D hard to call. Trimming stripped 5 bases from V and 6 bases from J, with 13 bases between. The CDR3 totals 12 residues. Germline CDR1 is GTSNPN and CDR2 is SVGIG (reference sequence). The CDR3 DNA reads as TGTGCCTGGGGGTTTCCGTCCCCTGAAGCTTTCTTT. Amino acid sequence: CAWGFPSPEAFF. Based on the CDR3 plus reference TRBV30 and TRBJ1-1, the full variable domain is SQTIHQWPATLVQPVGSPLSLECTVEGTSNPNLYWYRQAAGRGLQLLFYSVGIGQISSEVPQNLSASRPQDRQFILSSKKLLLSDSGFYLCAWGFPSPEAFFGQGTRLTVV.

The chain combines TRBV19 with TRBJ1-2; tentative D call: TRBD1 (5 bases). The CDR3 runs to 12 residues. Trimming cost V 3 bases and J 8 bases, with 10 bases left between them. CDR1 is LNHDA and CDR2 is SQIVND in the germline V gene (reference sequence). CDR3: CASSIGGGGYTF. CDR3 coding DNA: TGTGCCAGTAGTATCGGCGGGGGAGGCTACACCTTC.

The rearrangement uses TRBV24-1 and TRBJ2-7; 8 bases line up with TRBD2. V dropped 3 bases and J dropped 4; count of bases not matched to a gene: 1. The CDR3 totals 13 residues. CDR1 and CDR2 from the germline V gene are KGHDR and SFDVKD. For the CDR3, the DNA is TGTGCCACCAGTGATGGGACTAGTTACGAGCAGTACTTC. The encoded protein is CATSDGTSYEQYF.

J is TRBJ1-2 and V is TRBV28; D gene unclear. Germline loops: CDR1 MDHEN, CDR2 SYDVKM. The CDR3 has 14 amino acids. Between the trimmed V and J ends, which lost 6 bases and 3 bases, there was a span of 14 bases. CDR3 sequence: CASRLASGYYGYTF. As DNA, the CDR3 is TGTGCCAGCAGGTTGGCATCGGGGTACTATGGCTACACCTTC.

The chain uses TRBV9 and TRBJ2-7; tentatively, D is TRBD2 (6 bases). The CDR3 is 14 amino acids. Between the trimmed V and J ends, which lost 2 bases and 7 bases, there was a span of 16 bases. Germline loops: CDR1 SGDLS, CDR2 YYNGEE. CDR3 sequence (DNA): TGTGCCAGCAGCGTCGGGACTGGAGTGGAGGAGCAGTACTTC. Translation gives CASSVGTGVEEQYF.

The chain uses TRBV6-5 and TRBJ1-4, with 7 bases fitting TRBD1. CDR1 is MNHEY and CDR2 is SVGAGI in the germline V gene. This CDR3 is built from 15 residues. With 2 bases clipped from V and 7 bases from J, the junction kept 7 bases outside the gene matches. This CDR3 reads CASSYAWDSSEKLFF. The DNA for the CDR3 is TGTGCCAGCAGTTACGCATGGGACAGTAGTGAAAAACTGTTTTTT.

This clone appeared once. The V call is TRBV6-4, the J call TRBJ2-3; no clear D gene. The CDR3 runs 14 residues. The V end lost 2 bases, the J end lost 4 bases, and 10 bases lay between the germline ends. Germline CDR1 is MRHNA and CDR2 is SNTAGT. The CDR3 sequence is CASSDGGDADTQYF. The CDR3 DNA is TGTGCCAGCAGTGACGGTGGAGACGCAGATACGCAGTATTTT.

This rearrangement joins TRBV27 to TRBJ2-3, with 7 bases that match TRBD2. Looked up from germline, CDR1 is MNHEY and CDR2 is SMNVEV (reference sequence). V lost 9 bases and J lost 2; bases outside the gene matches: 14. This CDR3 has 16 amino acids. CDR3: CASRRTSASPTDTQYF. The CDR3 coding sequence is TGTGCCAGTCGACGAACTAGCGCCTCCCCCACAGATACGCAGTATTTT.

This rearrangement joins TRBV4-3 to TRBJ1-1; D ambiguous. CDR1 and CDR2 from the germline V gene are LGHNA and YSLEER. The CDR3 is 12 residues long. Trimming removed 4 bases from V and 1 base from J, with 4 bases in between. The CDR3 reads CASSRGNTEAFF. The DNA for the CDR3 is TGCGCCAGCAGCCGAGGGAACACTGAAGCTTTCTTT.

This clone was picked up a small number of times. The gene calls are TRBV9 and TRBJ2-7; D may be TRBD1 (6 bases). Trimming shortened V by 0 bases and J by 5 bases, and 9 bases separated the two germline ends. Germline values: CDR1 SGDLS, CDR2 YYNGEE. The CDR3 is 13 amino acids. CDR3 protein: CASSVGQGNEQYF. CDR3 DNA sequence: TGTGCCAGCAGCGTAGGGCAGGGGAACGAGCAGTACTTC.

V and J are TRBV12-3 or TRBV12-4 and TRBJ2-5; D gene ambiguous. With 3 bases removed from V and 4 bases from J, the gap between germline ends came to 3 bases. The CDR3 extends over 11 amino acids. The CDR3 DNA is TGTGCCAGCAGTTTGGCAGAGACCCAGTACTTC. Protein sequence: CASSLAETQYF.

The V call is TRBV5-4, the J call TRBJ2-7, with 10 bases lining up with TRBD2. Per germline, CDR1 SGHNT and CDR2 YYREEE (reference sequence). Trimming took 4 bases from V and 2 from J; bases not matched to a gene: 6. The CDR3 consists of 15 residues. The CDR3 protein is CASSDSSGSAYEQYF. The CDR3 DNA follows: TGTGCCAGCAGCGATTCTAGCGGGAGCGCCTACGAGCAGTACTTC.

The CDR3 DNA reads TGTGCCAGCAGCCGTGGCGGCGAGAGAGGAGAGACCCAGTACTTC. This codes for CASSRGGERGETQYF. This sequence joins TRBV7-6 and TRBJ2-5; no clear D gene. Germline lookup yields CDR1 SGHVS and CDR2 FNYEAQ. The CDR3 is 15 residues long. The germline V and J ends were trimmed by 5 bases and 4 bases, with 17 bases remaining between them.

DNA of the CDR3: TGTGCCAGCAGCGTATCGACAGGGAGCTCACCCCTCCACTTT. Protein product: CASSVSTGSSPLHF. The V call is TRBV9, the J call TRBJ1-6, with 7 bases fitting TRBD1. The CDR3 is 14 amino acids. Per the germline V gene, CDR1 is SGDLS and CDR2 is YYNGEE. Germline trimming cut 1 base from V and 10 bases from J; bases unmatched to any gene: 5.

The rearrangement joins TRBV7-9 to TRBJ1-1; 7 nucleotides align to TRBD1. After removal of 6 bases from V and 0 bases from J, the junction contained 13 bases not matched to a gene. The CDR3 has 17 residues. In germline, CDR1 is SEHNR, CDR2 FQNEAQ (reference sequence). CDR3 sequence (DNA): TGTGCCAGCAGTCTTATTCCTCAGGGGGTCCTGAACACTGAAGCTTTCTTT. It yields the protein CASSLIPQGVLNTEAFF.

The J gene is TRBJ2-7, the V gene TRBV4-2; TRBD1 agrees at 8 bases. The trim removed 3 bases at V and 3 bases at J, leaving 10 bases unmatched. The germline V gene has CDR1 LGHNA and CDR2 YNFKEQ. The CDR3 runs 16 residues. In nucleotides, the CDR3 is TGTGCCAGCAGCCAGATGCCCGGGACAGGATTCTACGAGCAGTACTTC. Its translation: CASSQMPGTGFYEQYF.

The V gene is TRBV19, the J gene TRBJ2-1, with 9 bases fitting TRBD2. Germline V CDR1 and CDR2: LNHDA, SQIVND (reference sequence). The CDR3 is 15 residues long. Trimming removed 6 bases from V and 1 base from J; junction bases left unmatched: 4. This CDR3 is CASSLSGRSYNEQFF. CDR3 sequence (DNA): TGTGCCAGTAGCCTTAGCGGGAGATCCTACAATGAGCAGTTCTTC.

The J gene is TRBJ2-1, the V gene TRBV13; tentatively, D is TRBD2 (6 bases). V shed 11 bases and J shed 5 bases, with 19 bases lying between them. Germline V gene lookup returns CDR1 PRHDT and CDR2 FYEKMQ (reference sequence). The CDR3 runs 14 residues. This CDR3 reads CAFSSRLGNNEQFF. As DNA, the CDR3 is TGTGCCTTTTCATCGAGACTAGGCAACAATGAGCAGTTCTTC.

This chain uses TRBV9 with TRBJ2-7, with 12 nucleotides matching TRBD2. CDR1 and CDR2 from the germline V gene are SGDLS and YYNGEE. There are 15 residues in the CDR3. With 4 bases clipped from V and 5 bases from J, the junction kept 7 bases outside the gene matches. The CDR3 DNA follows: TGTGCCAGCAGCCCTAGCGGGAGGGCCTTCGACGAGCAGTACTTC. This sequence encodes CASSPSGRAFDEQYF. Together with reference TRBV9 and TRBJ2-7, the CDR3 gives the full variable domain: DSGVTQTPKHLITATGQRVTLRCSPRSGDLSVYWYQQSLDQGLQFLIQYYNGEERAKGNILERFSAQQFPDLHSELNLSSLELGDSALYFCASSPSGRAFDEQYFGPGTRLTVT.

The chain joins TRBV5-4 to TRBJ1-3; D unresolved. Per germline, CDR1 SGHNT and CDR2 YYREEE (reference sequence). The CDR3 is 13 amino acids. V lost 0 bases, J lost 3 bases, and 4 bases lay in between. The CDR3 DNA sequence: TGTGCCAGCAGCTTGGCCTTTGGAAACACCATATATTTT. Encoded protein: CASSLAFGNTIYF.

The chain combines TRBV10-3 with TRBJ1-1; D perhaps matches TRBD1 (5 bases). Germline V CDR1 and CDR2: ENHRY, SYGVKD. With 6 bases removed from V and 1 base from J, the gap between germline ends came to 12 bases. The CDR3 covers 14 residues. In nucleotides, the CDR3 is TGTGCCATCAGAGCGCCGACAGAGAACACTGAAGCTTTCTTT. It yields the protein CAIRAPTENTEAFF.

This clone was detected only a few times. This chain links TRBV5-1 with TRBJ1-2; 10 nucleotides line up with TRBD1. V dropped 4 bases and J dropped 2; count of bases not matched to a gene: 5. The CDR3 has 15 amino acids. The germline gives CDR1 SGHRS, CDR2 YFSETQ. The CDR3 region has the DNA TGCGCCAGCAGCCCGGGACAGGGGACAAACTATGGCTACACCTTC. As protein: CASSPGQGTNYGYTF.

The genes are TRBV7-2 and TRBJ2-7, with 9 bases fitting TRBD1. From germline, CDR1 is SGHTA and CDR2 FQGNSA. This CDR3 has 15 amino acids. Trimming at V came to 2 bases and at J to 4 bases, leaving 6 bases not matched to a gene. CDR3 residues: CASSLLDRGGYEQYF. The CDR3 bases are TGTGCCAGCAGCTTACTGGACAGGGGAGGATACGAGCAGTACTTC. Complete variable domain (other parts from reference TRBV7-2 and TRBJ2-7): GAGVSQSPSNKVTEKGKDVELRCDPISGHTALYWYRQSLGQGLEFLIYFQGNSAPDKSGLPSDRFSAERTGGSVSTLTIQRTQQEDSAVYLCASSLLDRGGYEQYFGPGTRLTVT.

V is TRBV24-1 and J is TRBJ1-2; no clear D gene. In germline, CDR1 is KGHDR, CDR2 SFDVKD. The CDR3 extends over 14 amino acids. V was trimmed by 4 bases and J by 2 bases, leaving 10 bases between them. This CDR3 is CATSDPLRNYGYTF. In DNA, the CDR3 is TGTGCCACCAGTGACCCACTAAGAAACTATGGCTACACCTTC.